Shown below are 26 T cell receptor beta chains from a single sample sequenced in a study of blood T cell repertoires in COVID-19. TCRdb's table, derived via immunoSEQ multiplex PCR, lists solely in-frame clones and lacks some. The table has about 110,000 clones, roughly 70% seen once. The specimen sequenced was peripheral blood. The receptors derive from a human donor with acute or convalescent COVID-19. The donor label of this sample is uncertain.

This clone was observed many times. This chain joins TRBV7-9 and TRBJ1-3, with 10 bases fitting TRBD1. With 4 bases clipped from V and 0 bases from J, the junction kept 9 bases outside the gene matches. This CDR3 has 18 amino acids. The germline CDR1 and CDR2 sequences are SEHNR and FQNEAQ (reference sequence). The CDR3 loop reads CASSSWSGTGVSGNTIYF. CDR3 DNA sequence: TGTGCCAGCAGCTCCTGGTCCGGGACAGGGGTCTCTGGAAACACCATATATTTT.

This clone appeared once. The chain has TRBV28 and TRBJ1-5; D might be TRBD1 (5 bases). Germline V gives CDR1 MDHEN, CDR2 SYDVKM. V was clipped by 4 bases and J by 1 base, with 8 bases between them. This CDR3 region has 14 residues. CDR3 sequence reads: CASSSPGSNQPQHF. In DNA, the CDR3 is TGTGCCAGCAGTTCTCCAGGGAGCAATCAGCCCCAGCATTTT.

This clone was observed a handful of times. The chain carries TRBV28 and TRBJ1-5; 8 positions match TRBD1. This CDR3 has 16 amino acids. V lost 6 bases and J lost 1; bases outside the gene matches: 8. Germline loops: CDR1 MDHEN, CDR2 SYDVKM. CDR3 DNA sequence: TGTGCCAGCAGGGAATGGACAGGGCGCAGCAATCAGCCCCAGCATTTT. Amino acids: CASREWTGRSNQPQHF.

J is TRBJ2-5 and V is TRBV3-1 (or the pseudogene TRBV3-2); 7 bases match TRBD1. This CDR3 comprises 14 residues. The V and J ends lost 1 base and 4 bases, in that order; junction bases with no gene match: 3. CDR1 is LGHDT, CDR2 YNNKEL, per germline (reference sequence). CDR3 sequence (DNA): TGTGCCAGCAGCCAAGGGACAGGAGGAGAGACCCAGTACTTC. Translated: CASSQGTGGETQYF.

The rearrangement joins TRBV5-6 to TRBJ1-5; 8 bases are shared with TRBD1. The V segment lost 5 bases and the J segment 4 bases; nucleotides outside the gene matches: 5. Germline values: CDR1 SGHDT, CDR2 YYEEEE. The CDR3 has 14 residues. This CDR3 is CASSRTGGNQPQHF. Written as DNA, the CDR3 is TGTGCCAGCAGTAGAACAGGGGGGAATCAGCCCCAGCATTTT.

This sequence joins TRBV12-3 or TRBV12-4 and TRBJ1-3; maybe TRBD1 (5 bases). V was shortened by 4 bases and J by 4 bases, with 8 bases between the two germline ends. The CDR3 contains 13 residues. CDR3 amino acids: CASSSQGGNTIYF. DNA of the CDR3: TGTGCCAGCAGTTCTCAGGGAGGAAACACCATATATTTT.

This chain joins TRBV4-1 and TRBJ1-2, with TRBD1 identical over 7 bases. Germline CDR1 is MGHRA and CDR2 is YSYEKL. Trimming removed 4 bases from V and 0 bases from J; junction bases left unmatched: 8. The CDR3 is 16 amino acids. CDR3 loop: CASSRSGDRPNYGYTF. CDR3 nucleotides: TGCGCCAGCAGCCGTTCGGGGGACAGACCTAACTATGGCTACACCTTC.

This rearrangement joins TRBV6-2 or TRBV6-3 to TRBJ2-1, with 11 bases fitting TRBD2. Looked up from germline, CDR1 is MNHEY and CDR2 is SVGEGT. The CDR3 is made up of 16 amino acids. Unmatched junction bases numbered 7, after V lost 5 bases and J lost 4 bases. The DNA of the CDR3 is TGTGCCAGCAGTCGCGAGGGACTAGCGGCTTACAATGAGCAGTTCTTC. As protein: CASSREGLAAYNEQFF.

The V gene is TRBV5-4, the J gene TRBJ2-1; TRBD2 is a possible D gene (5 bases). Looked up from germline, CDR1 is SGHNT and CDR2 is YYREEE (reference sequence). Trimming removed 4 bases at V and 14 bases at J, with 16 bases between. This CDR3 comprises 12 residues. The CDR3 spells CASSPKDSKKFF. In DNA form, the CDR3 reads TGTGCCAGCAGCCCGAAGGACTCAAAAAAGTTCTTC.

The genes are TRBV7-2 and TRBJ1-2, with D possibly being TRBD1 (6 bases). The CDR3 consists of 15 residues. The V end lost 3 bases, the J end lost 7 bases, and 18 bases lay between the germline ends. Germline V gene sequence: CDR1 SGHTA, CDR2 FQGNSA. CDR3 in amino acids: CASSLGTNRAGGYTF. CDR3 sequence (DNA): TGTGCCAGCAGCTTGGGAACCAACAGGGCTGGTGGCTACACCTTC. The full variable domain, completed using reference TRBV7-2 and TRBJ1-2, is GAGVSQSPSNKVTEKGKDVELRCDPISGHTALYWYRQSLGQGLEFLIYFQGNSAPDKSGLPSDRFSAERTGGSVSTLTIQRTQQEDSAVYLCASSLGTNRAGGYTFGSGTRLTVV.

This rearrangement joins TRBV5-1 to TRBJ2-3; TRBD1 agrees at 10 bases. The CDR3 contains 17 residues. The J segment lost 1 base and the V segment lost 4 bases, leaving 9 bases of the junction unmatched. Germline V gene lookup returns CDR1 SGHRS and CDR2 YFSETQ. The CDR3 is CASSPLSGTGGTDTQYF. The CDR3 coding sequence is TGCGCCAGCAGCCCCCTCTCCGGGACAGGGGGCACAGATACGCAGTATTTT.

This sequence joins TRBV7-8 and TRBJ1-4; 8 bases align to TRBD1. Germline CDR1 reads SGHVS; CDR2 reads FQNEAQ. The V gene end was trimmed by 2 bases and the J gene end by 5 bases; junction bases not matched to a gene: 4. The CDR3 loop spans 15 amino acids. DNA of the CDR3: TGTGCCAGCAGCTTAAACAGGGGGAGGAATGAAAAACTGTTTTTT. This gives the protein CASSLNRGRNEKLFF.

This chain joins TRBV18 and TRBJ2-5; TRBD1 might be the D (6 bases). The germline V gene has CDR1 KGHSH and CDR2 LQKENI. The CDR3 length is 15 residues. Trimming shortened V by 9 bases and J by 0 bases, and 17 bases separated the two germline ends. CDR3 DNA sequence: TGTGCCAGTTCGCTCGACAGGACGTACCAAGAGACCCAGTACTTC. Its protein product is CASSLDRTYQETQYF.

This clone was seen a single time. CDR3 protein: CASSYWQQETQYF. CDR3 nucleotides: TGTGCCAGCAGTTACTGGCAGCAAGAGACCCAGTACTTC. This chain joins TRBV6-6 and TRBJ2-5; D is undetermined. V gave up 1 base and J gave up 2 bases, with 5 bases separating them. Germline CDR1 MNHNY, CDR2 SVGAGI (reference sequence). There are 13 residues in the CDR3.

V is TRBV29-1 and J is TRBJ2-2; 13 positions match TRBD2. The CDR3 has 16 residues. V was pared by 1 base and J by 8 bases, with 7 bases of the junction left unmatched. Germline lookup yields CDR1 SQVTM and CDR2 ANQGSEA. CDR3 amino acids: CSVEGGLAGVRGELFF. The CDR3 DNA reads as TGCAGCGTTGAAGGTGGACTAGCGGGGGTTCGTGGGGAGCTGTTTTTT.

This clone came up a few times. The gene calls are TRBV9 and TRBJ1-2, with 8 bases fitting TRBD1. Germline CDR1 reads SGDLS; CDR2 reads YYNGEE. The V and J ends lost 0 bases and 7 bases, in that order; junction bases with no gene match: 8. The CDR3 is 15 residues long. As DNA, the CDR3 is TGTGCCAGCAGCGTAGCCGGACAGGGCATCGGTGGCTACACCTTC. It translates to CASSVAGQGIGGYTF.

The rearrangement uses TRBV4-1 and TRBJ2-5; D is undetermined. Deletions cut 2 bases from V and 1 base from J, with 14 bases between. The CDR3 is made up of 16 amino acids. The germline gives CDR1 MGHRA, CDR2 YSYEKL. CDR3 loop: CASSQWALRSQETQYF. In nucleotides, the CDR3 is TGCGCCAGCAGCCAATGGGCATTAAGGTCCCAAGAGACCCAGTACTTC.

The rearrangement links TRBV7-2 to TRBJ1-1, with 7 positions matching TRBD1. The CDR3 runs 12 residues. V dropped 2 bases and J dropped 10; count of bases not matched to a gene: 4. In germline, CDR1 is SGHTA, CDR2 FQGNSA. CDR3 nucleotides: TGTGCCAGCAGCTTAAACAGGGGACGAGCTTTCTTT. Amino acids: CASSLNRGRAFF.

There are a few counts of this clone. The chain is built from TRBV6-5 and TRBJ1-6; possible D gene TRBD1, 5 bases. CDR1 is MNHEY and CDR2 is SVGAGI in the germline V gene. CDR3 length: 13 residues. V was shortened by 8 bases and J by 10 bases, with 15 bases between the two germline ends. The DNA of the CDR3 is TGTGCCAGCCTTTTGGAGACAGTCTCACCCCTCCACTTT. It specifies CASLLETVSPLHF.

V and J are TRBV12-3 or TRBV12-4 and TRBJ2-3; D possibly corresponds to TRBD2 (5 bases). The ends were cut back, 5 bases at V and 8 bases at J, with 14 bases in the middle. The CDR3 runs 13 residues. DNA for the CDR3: TGTGCCAGCAGTGCGCAACTAGAGGGTACGCAGTATTTT. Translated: CASSAQLEGTQYF.

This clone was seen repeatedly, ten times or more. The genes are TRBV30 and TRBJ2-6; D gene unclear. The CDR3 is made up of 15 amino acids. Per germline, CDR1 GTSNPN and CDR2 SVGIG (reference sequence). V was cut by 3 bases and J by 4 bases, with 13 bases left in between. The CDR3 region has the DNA TGTGCCTGGAGGCGGCTACTCACGGGGGCCAACGTCCTGACTTTC. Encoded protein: CAWRRLLTGANVLTF.

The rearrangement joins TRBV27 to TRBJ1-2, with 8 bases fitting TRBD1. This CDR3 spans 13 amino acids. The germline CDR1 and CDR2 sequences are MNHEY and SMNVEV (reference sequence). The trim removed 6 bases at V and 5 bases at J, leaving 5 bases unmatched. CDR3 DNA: TGTGCCAGCAGCCGGACAGGGCGGTATGGCTACACCTTC. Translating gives CASSRTGRYGYTF.

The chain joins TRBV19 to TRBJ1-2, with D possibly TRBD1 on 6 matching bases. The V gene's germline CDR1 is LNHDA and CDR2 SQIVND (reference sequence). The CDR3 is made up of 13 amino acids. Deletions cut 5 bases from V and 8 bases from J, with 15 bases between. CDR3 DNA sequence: TGTGCCAGTAGTCCACAGGGAGCTGGAGGCTACACCTTC. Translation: CASSPQGAGGYTF.

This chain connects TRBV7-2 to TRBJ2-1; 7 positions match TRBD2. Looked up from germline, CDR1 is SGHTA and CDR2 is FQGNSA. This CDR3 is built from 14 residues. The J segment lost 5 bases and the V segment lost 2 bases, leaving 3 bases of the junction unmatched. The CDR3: CASSLLAVNNEQFF. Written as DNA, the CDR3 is TGTGCCAGCAGCTTACTAGCGGTAAACAATGAGCAGTTCTTC.

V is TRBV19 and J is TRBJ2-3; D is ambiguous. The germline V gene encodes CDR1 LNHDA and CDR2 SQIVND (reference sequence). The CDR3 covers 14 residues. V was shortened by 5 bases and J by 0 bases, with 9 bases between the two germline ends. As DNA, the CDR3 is TGTGCCAGTAGTGTACAGCAAAGCACAGATACGCAGTATTTT. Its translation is CASSVQQSTDTQYF.

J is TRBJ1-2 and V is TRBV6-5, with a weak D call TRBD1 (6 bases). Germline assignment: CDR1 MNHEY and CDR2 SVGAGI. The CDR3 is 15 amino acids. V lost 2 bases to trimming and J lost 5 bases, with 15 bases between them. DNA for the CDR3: TGTGCCAGCAGTTACAGCATAGGACAGACGTATGGCTACACCTTC. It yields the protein CASSYSIGQTYGYTF.